The sequence of this T cell receptor beta chain was determined in a study of T cells after yellow fever vaccination (dated by TCRdb to between 2017 and 2020). In the study overall: The SMART-Seq v4 Ultra Low Input RNA kit was used to prepare libraries from fractions with low cell numbers. Bulk TCR alpha and beta repertoires were sequenced longitudinally to track T-cell clones before and after primary and booster YFV17D yellow fever vaccination. Blood samples were taken at several timepoints before and after primary and secondary immunization, and bulk PBMC replicates and cell subsets were isolated. Two healthy male donors, one aged 18 to 30 and one aged 30 to 40 years, made up the cohort. General conclusions and limits of the study: Because only a couple of donors were included in the study, the extent to which the findings can be generalized is limited. Computational filtering was required because FACS-sorted repertoires could contain abundant contaminating clonotypes from the bulk population. A small share of clonotypes was detected in both CD4 and CD8 compartments, with the overlap likely arising from convergent recombination. The secondary T-cell response was weaker than the primary response but faster, peaking on day 5 instead of day 15. Most clones expanded after primary vaccination (roughly 96% of CD4 and roughly 88% of CD8) were re-detected after the booster, suggesting that broad memory maintenance occurred.

The CDR3 goes from the cysteine to the phenylalanine over 14 residues. The CDR3 DNA has 42 bases and is translated from base 1. V and J are truncated by 4 bases and 0 bases respectively, leaving an intervening sequence of 10 bases. Via the germline V gene, CDR1 is SGHRS and CDR2 YFSETQ. Explained via the paper, the treatment or condition label denotes: live attenuated yellow fever vaccine strain. Two biological replicates of bulk PBMCs were collected at each blood-draw timepoint. A standard Ficoll-Paque protocol was used to isolate PBMCs from peripheral blood. RNA was extracted with TriZol from bulk PBMCs, CD4 and CD8 fractions, and dextramer-positive and dextramer-negative fractions. In this sample, this clonotype turned up a few times. The antigen it binds to is not known. The input lacks base qualities; no much larger clone sits a single base away. TCR cDNA was made using 5'RACE template switching, a step that added a universal primer site and unique molecular identifiers. Priming of cDNA synthesis was performed from both the TCR alpha and TCR beta constant segments. Libraries were amplified in two PCR steps, with sample barcodes and sequencing adapters added in the second step. Sequencing of the libraries was done on either Illumina HiSeq 2500 (2x100 bp) or NovaSeq (2x150 bp). From the authors' description of their analysis: Reads were demultiplexed and collapsed into UMI consensus sequences with MIGEC, and V(D)J alignment was performed with MiXCR. Vaccine-responding clonotypes were identified with edgeR using replicate PBMC samples, with FDR below 0.01 and a log2 fold change above 5 up to day 15 being required. CD4 or CD8 identity was assigned to each bulk clonotype according to whether the clonotype was present at higher abundance in the sequenced CD4 repertoire or the sequenced CD8 repertoire. Through fastp at Q25 and MiXCR, TCRdb rebuilt clones from the public reads, retaining in-frame beta chains. Entries are consolidated by CDR3 protein sequence, retaining the most common genes and DNA. Clone size and V and J calls follow TCRdb, not the original study. The sample table contains fewer than 450,000 distinct CDR3 sequences; only one count was recorded for 7% to 10% of them. Approximately 15% of the sample goes to the ten largest clones.

Source: PBMCs, taken approximately 40 days after the first yellow fever vaccination. The receptor's source is a man younger than 30 who received the YFV17D yellow fever vaccine. The chain uses TRBV5-1 and TRBJ1-1, with no confident D gene call. The sequenced DNA is TGCGCCAGCAGCAGCATTCGGATGAACACTGAAGCTTTCTTT. This codes for CASSSIRMNTEAFF.